The present T cell receptor (beta chain) was sequenced within a study of T cells in Graves' hyperthyroidism and ophthalmopathy. What was amplified from RNA transcripts were TCR beta CDR3 regions. An initial round of RT-PCR targeting the TCR CDR3 relied on the HTBI primer set. MiXCR, run by TCRdb on the multiplex PCR reads, gives a single entry per CDR3 protein. The repertoire holds 550,000 to 650,000 distinct CDR3 sequences, with 11% to 15% as singletons. Pregnant or lactating patients were excluded, as were those with uncontrolled infection or other autoimmune disease. Orbital computed tomography, thyroid ultrasound, serum thyroxine and TRAb, and clinical symptoms together informed the diagnoses. Predating any ophthalmopathy symptoms, the blood sample was taken at first hyperthyroidism diagnosis. Deletions cut 3 bases from V and 4 bases from J, with 16 bases between. This CDR3 comprises 15 residues. Germline CDR1 and CDR2: SGHTA and FQGNSA.

This clonotype occurred many times. This receptor was identified in a woman aged 25 to 39 with Graves' hyperthyroidism that later progressed to Graves' ophthalmopathy. The sequenced sample was blood. The chain has TRBV7-2 and TRBJ2-7; D possibly matches TRBD1 or TRBD2 (6 bases each). In DNA form, the CDR3 reads TGTGCCAGCAGCTTTCAAGGGGGGACCGGATACGAGCAGTACTTC. Protein sequence: CASSFQGGTGYEQYF.